This entry lists 27 T cell receptor beta chains sequenced from one sample in a study of blood T cell repertoires in COVID-19. The method was immunoSEQ multiplex PCR; TCRdb's version includes in-frame clones alone and lacks a portion of them. This sample carries around 300,000 clones, about 86% of them seen once, and the ten largest clones take around 13%. Specimen: peripheral blood. These receptors all stem from a woman aged 70-85 years with COVID-19, enrolled during active disease.

CDR3 sequence: CASSLASGTGGRAFF. The CDR3 bases are TGCGCCAGCAGCTTGGCCTCCGGGACAGGGGGCCGGGCTTTCTTT. The V and J genes are TRBV5-1 and TRBJ1-1, with 12 bases aligning to TRBD1. Germline CDR1 is SGHRS and CDR2 is YFSETQ. The CDR3 has 15 amino acids. J was trimmed by 11 bases and V by 0 bases; bases with no gene match: 8.

The CDR3 DNA reads TGTGCCAGCAGTGGTCTAGCGGGGGGGCAAATCGGATACAATGAGCAGTTCTTC. Protein product: CASSGLAGGQIGYNEQFF. The chain has TRBV28 and TRBJ2-1; 12 nucleotides match TRBD2. The V and J ends lost 5 bases and 4 bases, in that order; junction bases with no gene match: 12. The CDR3 has 18 residues. CDR1 and CDR2 from the germline V gene are MDHEN and SYDVKM. Complete variable domain (other parts from reference TRBV28 and TRBJ2-1): DVKVTQSSRYLVKRTGEKVFLECVQDMDHENMFWYRQDPGLGLRLIYFSYDVKMKEKGDIPEGYSVSREKKERFSLILESASTNQTSMYLCASSGLAGGQIGYNEQFFGPGTRLTVL.

V and J are TRBV27 and TRBJ1-2, with D unclear. Germline CDR1 and CDR2: MNHEY and SMNVEV (reference sequence). This CDR3 spans 15 amino acids. Deletions cut 2 bases from V and 4 bases from J, with 14 bases between. The CDR3 loop is CASSLKGSWSYGYTF. The CDR3 DNA reads as TGTGCCAGCAGTTTAAAAGGCAGTTGGAGCTATGGCTACACCTTC.

CDR3 sequence (DNA): TGCGCCAGCAGCTTGGTTGGACAGGGAGGGAACACTGAAGCTTTCTTT. Translated, it gives CASSLVGQGGNTEAFF. The V and J genes are TRBV5-1 and TRBJ1-1; 8 bases align to TRBD1. CDR3 length: 16 amino acids. After removal of 0 bases from V and 1 base from J, the junction contained 5 bases not matched to a gene. In germline, CDR1 is SGHRS, CDR2 YFSETQ.

This clone was counted a few times. V gene TRBV15 combines with J gene TRBJ2-2; D is unclear. With 8 bases removed from V and 4 bases from J, the gap between germline ends came to 20 bases. CDR1 LNHNV and CDR2 YYDKDF come from the germline V gene (reference sequence). The CDR3 is 16 residues long. CDR3 in DNA: TGTGCCACCTCAGTAGAGGTAAATAGAGGCACCGGGGAGCTGTTTTTT. It yields the protein CATSVEVNRGTGELFF.

The V gene is TRBV5-1, the J gene TRBJ2-3; tentatively, D is TRBD1 (5 bases). Germline values: CDR1 SGHRS, CDR2 YFSETQ. This CDR3 comprises 15 residues. V was pared by 0 bases and J by 1 base, with 9 bases between. CDR3 protein: CASSLEGIGTDTQYF. The CDR3 DNA is TGCGCCAGCAGCTTGGAGGGGATAGGCACAGATACGCAGTATTTT. Full variable domain (remainder filled in from reference TRBV5-1 and TRBJ2-3): KAGVTQTPRYLIKTRGQQVTLSCSPISGHRSVSWYQQTPGQGLQFLFEYFSETQRNKGNFPGRFSGRQFSNSRSEMNVSTLELGDSALYLCASSLEGIGTDTQYFGPGTRLTVL.

This clone showed up just once. The genes are TRBV11-2 and TRBJ2-5; 8 bases fit TRBD2. The ends lost 3 bases at V and 5 bases at J; junction bases unmatched: 11. CDR3 length: 16 residues. Looked up from germline, CDR1 is SGHAT and CDR2 is FQNNGV. The CDR3 nucleotides read TGTGCCAGCAGCTTTACCTCCGGGACTAGTCTCGAGACCCAGTACTTC. Its protein product is CASSFTSGTSLETQYF.

The chain uses TRBV9 and TRBJ1-2, with D possibly being TRBD1 (5 bases). The CDR3 runs to 14 residues. The V gene's germline CDR1 is SGDLS and CDR2 YYNGEE. V was clipped by 0 bases and J by 6 bases, with 12 bases between them. CDR3 nucleotide sequence: TGTGCCAGCAGCGTAGGGGGGGTTGGCCATGGCTACACCTTC. It yields the protein CASSVGGVGHGYTF.

The chain joins TRBV18 to TRBJ2-3; tentative D call: TRBD1 (5 bases). Trimming removed 5 bases from V and 2 bases from J, with 11 bases in between. CDR1 KGHSH and CDR2 LQKENI come from the germline V gene. The CDR3 spans 14 residues. The CDR3 DNA follows: TGTGCCAGCTCAGCGCAGGGATCCACAGATACGCAGTATTTT. Its translation: CASSAQGSTDTQYF.

This clone has a single count. V usage is TRBV11-2 and J usage is TRBJ2-5; 7 bases agree with TRBD1. Germline V gene lookup returns CDR1 SGHAT and CDR2 FQNNGV. Trimming removed 2 bases from V and 2 bases from J; junction bases left unmatched: 11. This CDR3 is 17 amino acids long. In DNA, the CDR3 is TGTGCCAGCAGCTTATTCCCCAGGGGGAAACTACAAGAGACCCAGTACTTC. This encodes CASSLFPRGKLQETQYF.

This chain links TRBV5-1 with TRBJ2-1, with 9 positions matching TRBD1. J was trimmed by 3 bases and V by 3 bases; bases with no gene match: 1. The CDR3 covers 14 residues. Germline V lookup: CDR1 SGHRS, CDR2 YFSETQ. The CDR3: CASSSTGGYNEQFF. As DNA, the CDR3 is TGCGCCAGCAGCTCGACAGGGGGCTACAATGAGCAGTTCTTC.

This clone was picked up one time. The gene calls are TRBV30 and TRBJ2-1; D ambiguous. The CDR3 is 12 amino acids. V was trimmed by 0 bases and J by 10 bases, leaving 10 bases between them. Germline loops: CDR1 GTSNPN, CDR2 SVGIG (reference sequence). In nucleotides, the CDR3 is TGTGCCTGGAGTGTACTCGAGTGGGAGCAGTTCTTC. Translation gives CAWSVLEWEQFF.

This rearrangement joins TRBV30 to TRBJ1-5; 10 bases map to TRBD1. CDR1 is GTSNPN and CDR2 is SVGIG in the germline V gene (reference sequence). V gave up 5 bases and J gave up 5 bases; unmatched junction bases: 9. This CDR3 is 15 amino acids long. In DNA, the CDR3 is TGTGCCTGGCATCCCGGGACAGGGGACGATCAGCCCCAGCATTTT. Encoded protein: CAWHPGTGDDQPQHF.

This sequence joins TRBV5-1 and TRBJ1-2, with 8 positions matching TRBD1. The V and J ends lost 3 bases and 4 bases, in that order; junction bases with no gene match: 8. CDR3 length: 15 amino acids. Germline values: CDR1 SGHRS, CDR2 YFSETQ. The CDR3 DNA sequence: TGCGCCAGCAGCTGGAACGCGGACAGGGTCTATGGCTACACCTTC. This sequence encodes CASSWNADRVYGYTF.

The J gene is TRBJ1-3, the V gene TRBV28, with a weak D call TRBD1 (6 bases). Germline V gives CDR1 MDHEN, CDR2 SYDVKM. The CDR3 contains 16 residues. The V end was cut by 7 bases, the J end by 0 bases, with 16 bases between. As DNA, the CDR3 is TGTGCCAGCACTGCGACCGGGACAACCTCTGGAAACACCATATATTTT. Translated, it gives CASTATGTTSGNTIYF. The entire variable domain, with the rest obtained from reference TRBV28 and TRBJ1-3, is as follows: DVKVTQSSRYLVKRTGEKVFLECVQDMDHENMFWYRQDPGLGLRLIYFSYDVKMKEKGDIPEGYSVSREKKERFSLILESASTNQTSMYLCASTATGTTSGNTIYFGEGSWLTVV.

The chain joins TRBV7-2 to TRBJ2-7; TRBD2 agrees at 7 bases. CDR1 is SGHTA and CDR2 is FQGNSA in the germline V gene. J was trimmed by 0 bases and V by 1 base; bases with no gene match: 3. The CDR3 covers 15 residues. The DNA of the CDR3 is TGTGCCAGCAGCTTAGGACCGGGAGGCTCCTACGAGCAGTACTTC. Translation gives CASSLGPGGSYEQYF.

V is TRBV4-3 and J is TRBJ2-2; perhaps TRBD1 as D (5 bases). Germline assignment: CDR1 LGHNA and CDR2 YSLEER. Trimming took off 1 base at V and 2 bases at J, with 11 bases between the two ends. The length of the CDR3 is 16 residues. The CDR3 is CASSQVSGHNTGELFF. For the CDR3, the DNA is TGCGCCAGCAGCCAAGTCTCAGGACACAACACCGGGGAGCTGTTTTTT.

The rearrangement joins TRBV6-5 to TRBJ2-7; TRBD1 agrees at 12 bases. This CDR3 is built from 14 residues. J gave up 6 bases and V 4 bases, and 4 bases lay outside the gene matches. CDR1 MNHEY and CDR2 SVGAGI come from the germline V gene. In DNA, the CDR3 is TGTGCCAGCAGTTCCGGGACAGGGGGCGCCGAGCAGTACTTC. Translation: CASSSGTGGAEQYF.

This clone has only one observation. This rearrangement joins TRBV7-9 to TRBJ2-7; D possibly corresponds to TRBD2 (6 bases). The CDR3 consists of 14 residues. V dropped 5 bases and J dropped 3 bases, with 14 bases sitting between them. Germline CDR1 and CDR2: SEHNR and FQNEAQ (reference sequence). The CDR3 sequence: CASSALGGVYEQYF. The CDR3 nucleotides read TGTGCCAGCAGCGCGCTTGGCGGGGTCTACGAGCAGTACTTC.

The V gene is TRBV4-2, the J gene TRBJ2-7; TRBD1 agrees at 10 bases. This CDR3 has 16 amino acids. J gave up 2 bases and V 1 base, and 5 bases lay outside the gene matches. In germline, CDR1 is LGHNA, CDR2 YNFKEQ. The DNA of the CDR3 is TGTGCCAGCAGCCAAGCGCCGGGACAGGGGCCCTACGAGCAGTACTTC. Protein: CASSQAPGQGPYEQYF.

This chain uses TRBV2 with TRBJ2-5; TRBD2 aligns across 7 bases. The junction had 9 bases not matched to a gene; V was cut back by 6 bases and J by 5 bases. The germline V gene encodes CDR1 SNHLY and CDR2 FYNNEI. The CDR3 loop spans 14 amino acids. The CDR3 nucleotides are TGTGCCAGCAGCGGACTTGCGGGGGTGGAGACCCAGTACTTC. This translates into CASSGLAGVETQYF.

The chain couples TRBV2 to TRBJ2-5; D gene uncertain. In germline, CDR1 is SNHLY, CDR2 FYNNEI. The CDR3 has 13 amino acids. Trimming took 2 bases from V and 1 from J, leaving 5 bases between them. CDR3 sequence reads: CASSERSQETQYF. DNA for the CDR3: TGTGCCAGCAGTGAACGGAGCCAAGAGACCCAGTACTTC.

This chain uses TRBV9 with TRBJ1-2; D unresolved. V lost 3 bases and J 8 bases, leaving 11 bases between the germline ends. CDR3 length equals 12 residues. The germline gives CDR1 SGDLS, CDR2 YYNGEE. CDR3 amino acids: CASSGTGWGYTF. The CDR3 DNA follows: TGTGCCAGCAGCGGTACGGGATGGGGCTACACCTTC.

This chain joins TRBV18 and TRBJ2-1; maybe TRBD1 (5 bases). The ends were cut back, 3 bases at V and 2 bases at J, with 11 bases in the middle. The V gene's germline CDR1 is KGHSH and CDR2 LQKENI. The CDR3 covers 15 residues. The CDR3 region has the DNA TGTGCCAGCTCACCGACAGACCTTACCTACAATGAGCAGTTCTTC. Protein sequence: CASSPTDLTYNEQFF.

This clone came up once. The V call is TRBV5-1, the J call TRBJ2-5, with 8 bases matching TRBD2. CDR3 length equals 17 residues. V shed 0 bases and J 0 bases; nucleotides not matched to a gene: 7. From germline, CDR1 is SGHRS and CDR2 YFSETQ. In nucleotides, the CDR3 is TGCGCCAGCAGCTTGGCCAGGCAGCGGGGGTACCAAGAGACCCAGTACTTC. The encoded protein is CASSLARQRGYQETQYF. Full variable domain (rest looked up from reference TRBV5-1 and TRBJ2-5): KAGVTQTPRYLIKTRGQQVTLSCSPISGHRSVSWYQQTPGQGLQFLFEYFSETQRNKGNFPGRFSGRQFSNSRSEMNVSTLELGDSALYLCASSLARQRGYQETQYFGPGTRLLVL.

The genes are TRBV9 and TRBJ2-3; the match to TRBD2 covers 13 bases. CDR1 is SGDLS, CDR2 YYNGEE, per germline. V lost 5 bases and J lost 2; bases outside the gene matches: 14. CDR3 length: 19 residues. Here the CDR3 reads CASSSGLAGISALTDTQYF. The CDR3 DNA follows: TGTGCCAGCAGTTCGGGACTAGCGGGGATATCTGCCCTCACAGATACGCAGTATTTT.

A word on this clone: The sample holds other DNA sequences that translate to the same CDR3. V is TRBV5-1 and J is TRBJ2-7, with D unresolved. Germline V lookup: CDR1 SGHRS, CDR2 YFSETQ. The CDR3 length is 12 residues. V was pared by 4 bases and J by 2 bases, with 7 bases between. The CDR3, as DNA: TGCGCCAGCAGCCCGGGTGCCTACGAGCAGTACTTC. Protein product: CASSPGAYEQYF.